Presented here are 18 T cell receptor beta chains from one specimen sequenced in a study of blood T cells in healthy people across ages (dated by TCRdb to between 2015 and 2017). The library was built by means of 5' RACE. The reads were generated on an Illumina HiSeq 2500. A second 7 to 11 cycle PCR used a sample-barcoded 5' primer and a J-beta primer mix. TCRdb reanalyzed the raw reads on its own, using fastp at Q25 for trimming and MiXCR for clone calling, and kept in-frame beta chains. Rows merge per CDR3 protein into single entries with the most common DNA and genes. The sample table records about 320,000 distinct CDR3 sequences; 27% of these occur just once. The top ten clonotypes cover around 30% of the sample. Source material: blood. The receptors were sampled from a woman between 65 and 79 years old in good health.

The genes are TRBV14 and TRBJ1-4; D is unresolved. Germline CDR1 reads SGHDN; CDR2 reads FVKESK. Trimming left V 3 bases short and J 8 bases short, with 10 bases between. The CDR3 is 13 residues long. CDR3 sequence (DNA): TGTGCCAGCAGCCATGGCATTGGCGAAAAACTGTTTTTT. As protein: CASSHGIGEKLFF.

CDR3: CASSYSQTQYF. As DNA, the CDR3 is TGTGCCAGCAGTTACTCACAGACCCAGTACTTC. V and J are TRBV6-6 and TRBJ2-5; D remains unclear. Germline V gene sequence: CDR1 MNHNY, CDR2 SVGAGI (reference sequence). CDR3 length: 11 residues. Deletions cut 0 bases from V and 6 bases from J, with 2 bases between.

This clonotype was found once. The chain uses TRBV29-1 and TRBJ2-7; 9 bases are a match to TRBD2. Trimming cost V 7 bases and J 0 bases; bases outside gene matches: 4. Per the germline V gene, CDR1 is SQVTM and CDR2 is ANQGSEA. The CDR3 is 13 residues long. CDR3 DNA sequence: TGCAGCGGTCTTAGCGGGAGCTCCTACGAGCAGTACTTC. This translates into CSGLSGSSYEQYF.

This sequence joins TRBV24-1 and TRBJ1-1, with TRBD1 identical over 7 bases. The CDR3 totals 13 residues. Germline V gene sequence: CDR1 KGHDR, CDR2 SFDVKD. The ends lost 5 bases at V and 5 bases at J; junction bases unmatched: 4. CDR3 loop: CATSARGGTEAFF. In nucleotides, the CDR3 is TGTGCCACCAGTGCCAGGGGGGGGACTGAAGCTTTCTTT.

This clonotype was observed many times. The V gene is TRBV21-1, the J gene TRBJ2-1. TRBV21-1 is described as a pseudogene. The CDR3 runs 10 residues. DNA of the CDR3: TGTGCCAGCAGCCGGAATGAGCAGTTCTTC. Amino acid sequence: CASSRNEQFF.

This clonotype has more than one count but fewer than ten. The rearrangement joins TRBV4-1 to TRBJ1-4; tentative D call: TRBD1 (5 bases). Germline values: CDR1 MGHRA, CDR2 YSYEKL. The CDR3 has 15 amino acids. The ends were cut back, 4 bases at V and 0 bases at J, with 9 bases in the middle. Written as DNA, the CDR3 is TGCGCCAGCAGCCTCGGGGGTACAACTAATGAAAAACTGTTTTTT. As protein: CASSLGGTTNEKLFF.

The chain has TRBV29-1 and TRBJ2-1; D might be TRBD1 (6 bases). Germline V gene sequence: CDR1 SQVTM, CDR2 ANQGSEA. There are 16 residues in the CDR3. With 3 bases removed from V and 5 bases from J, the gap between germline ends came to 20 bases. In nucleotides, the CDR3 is TGCAGCGTTGATTATGGGGGCAGCGCTACGAACAATGAGCAGTTCTTC. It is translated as CSVDYGGSATNNEQFF.

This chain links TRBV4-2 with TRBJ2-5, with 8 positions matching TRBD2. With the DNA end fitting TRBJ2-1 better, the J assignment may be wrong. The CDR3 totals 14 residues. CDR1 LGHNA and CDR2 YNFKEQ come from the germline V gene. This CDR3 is CASSHPGLGNEQFF. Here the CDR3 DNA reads TGTGCCAGCAGCCACCCGGGACTAGGGAATGAGCAGTTCTTC.

CDR3 coding DNA: TGTGCCAGCAGCTTAGAGATGGGATTTCGAGGCGGGGAGCTGTTTTTT. This encodes CASSLEMGFRGGELFF. This chain joins TRBV7-8 and TRBJ2-2; D is ambiguous. The CDR3 length is 16 residues. Germline V CDR1 and CDR2: SGHVS, FQNEAQ. Trimming pared 1 base from V and 7 bases from J, leaving 16 bases between.

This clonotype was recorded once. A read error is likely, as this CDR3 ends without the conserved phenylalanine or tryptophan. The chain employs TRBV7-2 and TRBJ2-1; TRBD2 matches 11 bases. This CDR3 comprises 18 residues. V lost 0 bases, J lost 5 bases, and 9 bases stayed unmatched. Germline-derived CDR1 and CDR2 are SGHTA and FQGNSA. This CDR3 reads CASSLARGTSGTNNEQFL. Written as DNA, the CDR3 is TGTGCCAGCAGCTTAGCGAGGGGGACTAGCGGTACTAACAATGAGCAGTTCTTA.

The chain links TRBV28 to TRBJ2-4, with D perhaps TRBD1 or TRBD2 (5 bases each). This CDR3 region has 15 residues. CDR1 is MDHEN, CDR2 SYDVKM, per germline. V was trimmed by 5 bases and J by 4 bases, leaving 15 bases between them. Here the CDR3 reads CASSISTGPKNIQYF. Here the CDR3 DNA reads TGTGCCAGCAGTATATCAACGGGGCCTAAAAACATTCAGTACTTC.

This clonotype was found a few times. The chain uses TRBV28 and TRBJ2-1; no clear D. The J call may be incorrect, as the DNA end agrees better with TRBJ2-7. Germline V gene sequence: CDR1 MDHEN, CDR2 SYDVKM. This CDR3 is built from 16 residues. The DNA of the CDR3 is TGTGCCAGCAGTTTATCTGCCCCTGTCAAGGGATACGAGCAGTACTTC. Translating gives CASSLSAPVKGYEQYF.

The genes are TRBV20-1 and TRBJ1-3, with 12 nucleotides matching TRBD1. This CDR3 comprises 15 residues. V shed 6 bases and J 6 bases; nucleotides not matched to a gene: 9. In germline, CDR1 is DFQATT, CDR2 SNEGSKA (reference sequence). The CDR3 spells CSATTGTGGLNTIYF. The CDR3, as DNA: TGCAGTGCAACAACCGGGACAGGGGGCTTAAACACCATATATTTT.

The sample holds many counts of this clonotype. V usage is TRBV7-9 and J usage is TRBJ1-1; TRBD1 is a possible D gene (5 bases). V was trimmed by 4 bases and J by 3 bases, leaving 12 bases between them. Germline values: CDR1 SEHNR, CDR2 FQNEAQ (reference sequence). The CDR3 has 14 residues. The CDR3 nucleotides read TGTGCCAGCAGCTCCTTCGGGGGGTACACTGAAGCTTTCTTT. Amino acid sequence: CASSSFGGYTEAFF. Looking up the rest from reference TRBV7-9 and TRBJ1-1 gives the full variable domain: DTGVSQNPRHKITKRGQNVTFRCDPISEHNRLYWYRQTLGQGPEFLTYFQNEAQLEKSRLLSDRFSAERPKGSFSTLEIQRTEQGDSAMYLCASSSFGGYTEAFFGQGTRLTVV.

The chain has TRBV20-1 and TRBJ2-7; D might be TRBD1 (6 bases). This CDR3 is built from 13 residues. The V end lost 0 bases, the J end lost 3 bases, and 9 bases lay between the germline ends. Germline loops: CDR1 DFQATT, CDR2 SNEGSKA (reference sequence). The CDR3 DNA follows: TGCAGTGCTAGAGAAGGGGGAGACTACGAGCAGTACTTC. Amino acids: CSAREGGDYEQYF.

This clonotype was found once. The DNA for the CDR3 is TGCAGCGTCCAGGGGGCACAGCTTGAAAAACTGTTTTTT. The encoded protein is CSVQGAQLEKLFF. The chain uses TRBV29-1 and TRBJ1-4; 8 positions agree with TRBD1. Germline V lookup: CDR1 SQVTM, CDR2 ANQGSEA. This CDR3 region has 13 residues. V trimming: 6 bases; J trimming: 7 bases; junction bases outside the gene matches: 7.

CDR3 nucleotide sequence: TGCAGTGCTAGAGATCCATCAATGGAGCGGAAATTCACAGATACGCAGTATTTT. This translates into CSARDPSMERKFTDTQYF. The chain has TRBV20-1 and TRBJ2-3; tentative D call: TRBD2 (5 bases). Germline loops: CDR1 DFQATT, CDR2 SNEGSKA (reference sequence). Trimming removed 0 bases at V and 2 bases at J, with 21 bases between. CDR3 size: 18 residues.

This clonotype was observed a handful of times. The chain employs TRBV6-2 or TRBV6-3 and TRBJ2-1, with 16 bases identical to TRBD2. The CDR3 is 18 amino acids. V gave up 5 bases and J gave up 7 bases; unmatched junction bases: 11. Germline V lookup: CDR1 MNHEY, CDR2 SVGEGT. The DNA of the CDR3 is TGTGCCAGCAGTAATCCCGGGACTAGCGGGAGGGCTTTAAATGAGCAGTTCTTC. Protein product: CASSNPGTSGRALNEQFF.